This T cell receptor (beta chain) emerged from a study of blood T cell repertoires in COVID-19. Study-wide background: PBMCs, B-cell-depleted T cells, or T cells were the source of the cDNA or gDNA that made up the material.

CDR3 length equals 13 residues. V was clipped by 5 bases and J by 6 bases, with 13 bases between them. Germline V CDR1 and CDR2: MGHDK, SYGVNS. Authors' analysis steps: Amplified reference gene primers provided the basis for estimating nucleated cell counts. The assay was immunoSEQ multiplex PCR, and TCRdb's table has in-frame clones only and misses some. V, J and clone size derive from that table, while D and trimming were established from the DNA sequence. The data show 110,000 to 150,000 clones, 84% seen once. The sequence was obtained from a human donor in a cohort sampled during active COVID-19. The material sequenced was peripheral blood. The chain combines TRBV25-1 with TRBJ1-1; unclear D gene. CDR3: CASSRGTVSEAFF. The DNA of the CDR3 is TGTGCCAGCAGTCGGGGAACGGTCTCTGAAGCTTTCTTT.